Below, one TCR beta chain is given with its context. Antigen unknown. The CDR3 has 12 amino acids. V was clipped by 0 bases and J by 12 bases, with 15 bases between them. Germline V CDR1 and CDR2: GTSNPN, SVGIG (reference sequence). Each PCR had synthetic TCR analog templates added to it as a spike-in. Here immunoSEQ multiplex PCR was the method, and the copy in TCRdb shows in-frame clones only, minus some. Of about 84,000 clones in the sample, roughly 80% are singletons; the top ten hold 8% to 9.5%. These data belong to a study of PD-L1 blockade in urothelial cancer. For the study at large: The study started patients on atezolizumab in about 2014, giving 1,200 mg intravenously every 3 weeks. In the patient group, about 90% of the roughly 29 were males with bladder-origin urothelial cancer.

Findings and limits, study-wide: A pretreatment blood TCR clonality that fell below the median predicted better progression-free and overall survival.

The source of this sequence is a man aged 65 to 79 with urothelial cancer. The input for sequencing was PBMCs, taken around atezolizumab (anti-PD-L1) treatment. This chain connects TRBV30 to TRBJ2-7; a weak D match, TRBD2 (6 bases). This CDR3 is CAWSVQEGKVYF. CDR3 coding DNA: TGTGCCTGGAGTGTACAGGAGGGCAAGGTGTACTTC.